The sequence of this T cell receptor (beta chain) was determined in a study of blood T cell repertoires in COVID-19. As for the study in general: The study drew acute and convalescent COVID-19 samples from the United States, Italy and Spain. T cells, B-cell-depleted T cells, or PBMCs provided the cDNA or gDNA that served as material.

Original analysis: Amplification from reference gene primers served as the basis for estimated nucleated cell counts. Repertoires were generated with immunoSEQ multiplex PCR, while TCRdb's copy carries only in-frame clones and drops some. Clonal size and the V and J genes are those of that table, whereas D and trimming came from the DNA. The repertoire includes 95,000 to 110,000 clones, 80% to 95% of them detected once, and roughly 1.2% sits in the top ten. V was clipped by 5 bases and J by 0 bases, with 20 bases between them. The CDR3 consists of 17 residues. The V gene's germline CDR1 is SEHNR and CDR2 FQNEAQ (reference sequence).

The TCR was taken from a woman in her thirties with acute or convalescent COVID-19. V and J are TRBV7-9 and TRBJ2-7; D is possibly TRBD2 (7 bases). The sequencing sample was made of peripheral blood. Written as DNA, the CDR3 is TGTGCCAGCAGCGGGGGGGCAGAATCTACCTCCTCCTACGAGCAGTACTTC. Residues: CASSGGAESTSSYEQYF.